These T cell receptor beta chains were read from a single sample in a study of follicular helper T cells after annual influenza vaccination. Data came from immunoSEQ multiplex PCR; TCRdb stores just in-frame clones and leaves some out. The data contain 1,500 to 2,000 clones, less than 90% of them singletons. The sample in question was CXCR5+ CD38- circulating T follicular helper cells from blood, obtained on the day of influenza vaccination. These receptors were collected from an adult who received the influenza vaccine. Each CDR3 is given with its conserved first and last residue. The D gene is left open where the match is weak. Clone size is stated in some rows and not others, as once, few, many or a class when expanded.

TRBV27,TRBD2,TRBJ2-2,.,TGTGCCAGCAGTTTATCCGGGGCGGGGGGGCCACAGGGGGAGCTGTTTTTT,CASSLSGAGGPQGELFF
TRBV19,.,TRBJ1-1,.,TGTGCCAGTAGTACGGGCAGGGGAGGCACTGAAGCTTTCTTT,CASSTGRGGTEAFF
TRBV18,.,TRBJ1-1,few,TGTGCCAGCTCACCACCTCAGAGGGCAAGCCCCACTGAAGCTTTCTTT,CASSPPQRASPTEAFF
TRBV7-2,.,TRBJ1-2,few,TGTGCCAGCAGCTCTCAATCTACCTGGAGCTATGGCTACACCTTC,CASSSQSTWSYGYTF
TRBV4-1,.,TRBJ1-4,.,TGCGCCTCATCCAGGGAGGGGGGCCCCACTAATGAAAAACTGTTTTTT,CASSREGGPTNEKLFF
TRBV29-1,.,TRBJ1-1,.,TGCAGCGTTCAGGACATGAACACTGAAGCTTTCTTT,CSVQDMNTEAFF
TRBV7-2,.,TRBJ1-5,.,TGTGCCAGCAGCTTACGAGGGGTGAGCGGATCTCAGCCCCAGCATTTT,CASSLRGVSGSQPQHF
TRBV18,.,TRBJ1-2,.,TGTGCCAGCTCACCGGTGGCAGACTATGGCTACACCTTC,CASSPVADYGYTF
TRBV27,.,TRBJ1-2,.,TGTGCCAGCAGTTTGGGGACCCACTATGGCTACACCTTC,CASSLGTHYGYTF
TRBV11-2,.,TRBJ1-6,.,TGTGCCAGCCGTGATGGGAGCTCCTATAATTCACCCCTCCACTTT,CASRDGSSYNSPLHF
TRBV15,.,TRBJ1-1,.,TGTGCCACCAGCAGCCCGAGCGTTCGGGGCACTGAAGCTTTCTTT,CATSSPSVRGTEAFF
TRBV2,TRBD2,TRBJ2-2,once,TGTGCCAGCAGCCAGGCTAGCGGGGGAACCGGGGAGCTGTTTTTT,CASSQASGGTGELFF
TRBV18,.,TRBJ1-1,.,TGTGCCAGCTCACCACAGGACGCGAACACTGAAGCTTTCTTT,CASSPQDANTEAFF
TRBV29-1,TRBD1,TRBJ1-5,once,TGCAGCGTGGGGACAGGGGGCGGTCAGCCCCAGCATTTT,CSVGTGGGQPQHF
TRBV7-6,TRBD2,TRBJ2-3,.,TGTGCCAGCAGCTTAGTAGGGCGGGGGGGAAATCAAAGGACAGATACGCAGTATTTT,CASSLVGRGGNQRTDTQYF
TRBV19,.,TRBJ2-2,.,TGTGCCAGTGTCTCCACCCCGGGACAAGTAACCGGGGAGCTGTTTTTT,CASVSTPGQVTGELFF
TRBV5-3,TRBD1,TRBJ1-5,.,TGTGCCAGAAGCCACTCGAACGAGGGGGCGAATCGTCAGCCCCAGCATTTT,CARSHSNEGANRQPQHF
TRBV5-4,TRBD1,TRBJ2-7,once,TGTGCCAGCAGCCGACAGGGGGAGATCTACGAGCAGTACTTC,CASSRQGEIYEQYF
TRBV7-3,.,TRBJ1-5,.,TGTGCCAGCAGCTTTACCCCAGATCAGCCCCAGCATTTT,CASSFTPDQPQHF
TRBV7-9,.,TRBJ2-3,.,TGTGCCAGCATGGCCGCCGCCCGCCTTAGCACAGATACGCAGTATTTT,CASMAAARLSTDTQYF
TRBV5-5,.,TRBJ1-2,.,TGTGCCAGCAGCTTTGTTGGCCAGGCCTATGGCTACACCTTC,CASSFVGQAYGYTF
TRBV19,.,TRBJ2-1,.,TGTGCCAGTAGCCCCAGGGGAGGCTATCATGAGCAGTTCTTC,CASSPRGGYHEQFF
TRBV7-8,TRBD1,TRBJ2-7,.,TGTGCCAGCAGCTTACGGGACAGTGGCGGCTACGAGCAGTACTTC,CASSLRDSGGYEQYF
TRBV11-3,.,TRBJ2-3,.,TGTGCCAGCAGCGCAAGAATGGACAGTCGCACAGATACGCAGTATTTT,CASSARMDSRTDTQYF
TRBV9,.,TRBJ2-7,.,TGTGCCAGCAGCGGGGAAGGGCCCTGGGGAGAGCAGTACTTC,CASSGEGPWGEQYF
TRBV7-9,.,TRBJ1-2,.,TGTGCCAGCAGCATCGAGAGGTATGGCTACACCTTC,CASSIERYGYTF
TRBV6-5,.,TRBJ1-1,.,TGTGCCAGCAGCTACGACACTGAAGCTTTCTTT,CASSYDTEAFF
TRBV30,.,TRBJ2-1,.,TGTGCCTGGGGTCGCCGGGGAGCGCAGTACAATGAGCAGTTCTTC,CAWGRRGAQYNEQFF
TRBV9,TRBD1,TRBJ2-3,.,TGTGCCAGCAGCGTGACAGGGGGTCTAAGCACAGATACGCAGTATTTT,CASSVTGGLSTDTQYF
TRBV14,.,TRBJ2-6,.,TGTGCCAGCAGCCCTCAATGGGGGGCCAACGTCCTGACTTTC,CASSPQWGANVLTF
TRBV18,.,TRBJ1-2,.,TGTGCCAGCTCACCCGATCTATATGGCTACACCTTC,CASSPDLYGYTF
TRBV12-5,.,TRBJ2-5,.,TGTGCTAGTGGTTTGAATCTGCAGGCGGAGTACTTC,CASGLNLQAEYF
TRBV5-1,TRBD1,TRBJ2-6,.,TGCGCCAGCACCTCATCCGGGACAGGGGGAACTGGGGCCAACGTCCTGACTTTC,CASTSSGTGGTGANVLTF
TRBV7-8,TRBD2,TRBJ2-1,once,TGTGCCAGCAGCCCCCGGACTAGCGGGGGAACGAGGTTGTCCTACAATGAGCAGTTCTTC,CASSPRTSGGTRLSYNEQFF
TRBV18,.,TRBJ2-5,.,TGTGCCAGCTCACCACAGAGGTCTGAGACCCAGTACTTC,CASSPQRSETQYF
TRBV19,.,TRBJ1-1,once,TGTGCCAGTAGCAGCGACAGTTTGAACACTGAAGCTTTCTTT,CASSSDSLNTEAFF
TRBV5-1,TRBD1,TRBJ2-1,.,TGCGCCAGCAGCTGGACAGGGGGGAATGAGCAGTTCTTC,CASSWTGGNEQFF
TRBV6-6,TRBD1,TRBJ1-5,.,TGTGCCAGCAGTTATGTGGACAGGGGCGTTTTTTTT,CASSYVDRGVFF
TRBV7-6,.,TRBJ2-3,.,TGTGCCAGCAGCGCCAGGTGGCCAGATACGCAGTATTTT,CASSARWPDTQYF
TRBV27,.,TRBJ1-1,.,TGTGCCAGCAGGGGTGCCGGGGGAGGCGAAGCTTTCTTT,CASRGAGGGEAFF
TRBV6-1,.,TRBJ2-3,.,TGTGCCAGCAGTAAACTTCAGACAGATACGCAGTATTTT,CASSKLQTDTQYF
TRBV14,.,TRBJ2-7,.,TGTGCCAGCAGCCAGTCTTACGAGCAGTACTTC,CASSQSYEQYF
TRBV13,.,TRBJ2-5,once,TGTGCCAGCAGCTTAGGGGGGGGACGGTCCCAAGAGACCCAGTACTTC,CASSLGGGRSQETQYF
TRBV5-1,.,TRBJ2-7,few,TGCGCCAGCAGCTCCTTTCTACCGGGATCGGGCGAGCAGTACTTC,CASSSFLPGSGEQYF
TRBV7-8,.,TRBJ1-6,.,TGTGCCAGCAGCTTAGGTGGGGGGCGGAATTCACCCCTCCACTTT,CASSLGGGRNSPLHF
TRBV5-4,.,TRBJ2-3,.,TGTGCCAGCAGCTTGTGGGGGCGGGAGAGCACAGATACGCAGTATTTT,CASSLWGRESTDTQYF